These T cell receptor beta chains were read from a single sample in a study of blood T cell repertoires in COVID-19. Sequencing used immunoSEQ multiplex PCR; TCRdb keeps in-frame clones, though not all of them. Of about 77,000 clones detected, roughly 80% appear once; the ten largest clones hold 4% to 6%. The sample taken for sequencing was peripheral blood. These TCRs come from a woman in her 70s with acute or convalescent COVID-19. Each CDR3 is given with its conserved first and last residue. Each record gives: J gene, clone size, V gene, D gene, CDR3 protein, CDR3 DNA. The D gene is left open where the match is weak. Clone size is stated in some rows and not others, as once, few, many or a class when expanded.

J gene: TRBJ2-4
clone size: -
V gene: TRBV3-1/TRBV3-2
D gene: TRBD2
CDR3 protein: CASSQDWGGFQYF
CDR3 DNA: TGTGCCAGCAGCCAAGATTGGGGGGGGTTTCAGTACTTC

J gene: TRBJ2-2
clone size: once
V gene: TRBV6-1
D gene: -
CDR3 protein: CASSDREEAGELFF
CDR3 DNA: TGTGCCAGCAGTGACAGGGAGGAGGCCGGGGAGCTGTTTTTT

J gene: TRBJ1-2
clone size: -
V gene: TRBV7-2
D gene: TRBD1
CDR3 protein: CASSLVRTGGYGYTF
CDR3 DNA: TGTGCCAGCAGCTTAGTTCGGACAGGGGGATATGGCTACACCTTC

J gene: TRBJ2-2
clone size: -
V gene: TRBV7-2
D gene: -
CDR3 protein: CASSLGGGVADTGELFF
CDR3 DNA: TGTGCCAGCAGCTTAGGAGGGGGTGTCGCGGACACCGGGGAGCTGTTTTTT

J gene: TRBJ1-1
clone size: few
V gene: TRBV6-1
D gene: -
CDR3 protein: CASSGQSAFMNTEAFF
CDR3 DNA: TGTGCCAGCAGTGGACAGTCAGCTTTCATGAACACTGAAGCTTTCTTT

J gene: TRBJ1-1
clone size: -
V gene: TRBV6-2/TRBV6-3
D gene: -
CDR3 protein: CASSYALIGQEAFF
CDR3 DNA: TGTGCCAGCAGTTACGCTCTCATAGGACAGGAAGCTTTCTTT

J gene: TRBJ1-4
clone size: -
V gene: TRBV20-1
D gene: -
CDR3 protein: CSASKGLLNEKLFF
CDR3 DNA: TGCAGTGCTAGTAAGGGACTTCTTAATGAAAAACTGTTTTTT

J gene: TRBJ1-5
clone size: -
V gene: TRBV9
D gene: -
CDR3 protein: CASSVGRGSNQPQHF
CDR3 DNA: TGTGCCAGCAGCGTAGGGAGGGGTAGCAATCAGCCCCAGCATTTT

J gene: TRBJ2-3
clone size: -
V gene: TRBV10-3
D gene: TRBD2
CDR3 protein: CAISAALASGGTSTDTQYF
CDR3 DNA: TGTGCCATCAGTGCCGCCCTTGCTAGCGGGGGGACAAGTACAGATACGCAGTATTTT

J gene: TRBJ1-4
clone size: -
V gene: TRBV5-1
D gene: TRBD1
CDR3 protein: CASSSGQGREKLFF
CDR3 DNA: TGCGCCAGCAGCTCGGGACAGGGTCGTGAAAAACTGTTTTTT

J gene: TRBJ2-7
clone size: -
V gene: TRBV2
D gene: -
CDR3 protein: CATSPRIHEQYF
CDR3 DNA: TGTGCCACCTCCCCCAGGATCCACGAGCAGTACTTC

J gene: TRBJ2-3
clone size: -
V gene: TRBV6-2/TRBV6-3
D gene: TRBD2
CDR3 protein: CASSPGTSVRWHTQYF
CDR3 DNA: TGTGCCAGCAGTCCCGGGACTAGCGTCAGGTGGCACACGCAGTATTTT

J gene: TRBJ2-7
clone size: -
V gene: TRBV18
D gene: -
CDR3 protein: CASSPHPGYEQYF
CDR3 DNA: TGTGCCAGCTCACCACACCCGGGCTACGAGCAGTACTTC

J gene: TRBJ1-2
clone size: few
V gene: TRBV24-1
D gene: -
CDR3 protein: CATSGGYGYTF
CDR3 DNA: TGTGCCACCAGTGGAGGTTATGGCTACACCTTC

J gene: TRBJ1-1
clone size: -
V gene: TRBV5-1
D gene: TRBD1
CDR3 protein: CASSLATGVNTEAFF
CDR3 DNA: TGCGCCAGCAGCTTGGCGACAGGGGTGAACACTGAAGCTTTCTTT

J gene: TRBJ2-5
clone size: -
V gene: TRBV7-6
D gene: -
CDR3 protein: CASSPRTAQETQYF
CDR3 DNA: TGTGCCAGCAGCCCTCGGACAGCGCAAGAGACCCAGTACTTC

J gene: TRBJ1-2
clone size: few
V gene: TRBV24-1
D gene: TRBD1
CDR3 protein: CATSDRPGTGIRDYGYTF
CDR3 DNA: TGTGCCACCAGTGATCGTCCCGGGACAGGGATCAGGGACTATGGCTACACCTTC

J gene: TRBJ2-5
clone size: -
V gene: TRBV7-3
D gene: -
CDR3 protein: CASSFRPETQYF
CDR3 DNA: TGTGCCAGCAGCTTCAGGCCAGAGACCCAGTACTTC

J gene: TRBJ1-5
clone size: -
V gene: TRBV5-6
D gene: TRBD1
CDR3 protein: CASSSLFGTGDLSNQPQHF
CDR3 DNA: TGTGCCAGCAGCTCTTTATTCGGGACAGGGGATTTGAGCAATCAGCCCCAGCATTTT

J gene: TRBJ1-2
clone size: -
V gene: TRBV5-6
D gene: TRBD1
CDR3 protein: CASSRGQGETGTF
CDR3 DNA: TGTGCCAGCAGCAGGGGACAGGGAGAGACAGGCACCTTC

J gene: TRBJ2-1
clone size: -
V gene: TRBV4-3
D gene: -
CDR3 protein: CASSQESWAYNEQFF
CDR3 DNA: TGCGCCAGCAGCCAAGAAAGCTGGGCATACAATGAGCAGTTCTTC

J gene: TRBJ2-1
clone size: -
V gene: TRBV25-1
D gene: -
CDR3 protein: CASSMQGVNEQFF
CDR3 DNA: TGTGCCAGCAGTATGCAGGGCGTCAATGAGCAGTTCTTC

J gene: TRBJ2-2
clone size: -
V gene: TRBV11-3
D gene: -
CDR3 protein: CASRQGRTGELFF
CDR3 DNA: TGTGCCAGCAGACAGGGCCGCACCGGGGAGCTGTTTTTT

J gene: TRBJ2-1
clone size: -
V gene: TRBV5-1
D gene: -
CDR3 protein: CASSYDGSSYNEQFF
CDR3 DNA: TGCGCCAGCAGCTATGACGGGAGCTCCTACAATGAGCAGTTCTTC

J gene: TRBJ1-5
clone size: -
V gene: TRBV4-1
D gene: -
CDR3 protein: CASSQAGSNQPQHF
CDR3 DNA: TGCGCCAGCAGCCAAGCAGGAAGCAATCAGCCCCAGCATTTT

J gene: TRBJ2-3
clone size: -
V gene: TRBV7-9
D gene: TRBD2
CDR3 protein: CASSLDSGGATQYF
CDR3 DNA: TGTGCCAGCAGCTTGGATAGCGGGGGAGCTACGCAGTATTTT

J gene: TRBJ1-6
clone size: -
V gene: TRBV3-1/TRBV3-2
D gene: -
CDR3 protein: CASSQGVGGNSPLHF
CDR3 DNA: TGTGCCAGCAGCCAAGGCGTGGGGGGTAATTCACCCCTCCACTTT

J gene: TRBJ1-2
clone size: -
V gene: TRBV3-1/TRBV3-2
D gene: TRBD1
CDR3 protein: CASRRRQGYGYTF
CDR3 DNA: TGTGCCAGCAGAAGGAGACAGGGATATGGCTACACCTTC

J gene: TRBJ2-3
clone size: -
V gene: TRBV4-2
D gene: TRBD2
CDR3 protein: CASSQDWVAGGRADTQYF
CDR3 DNA: TGTGCCAGCAGCCAAGATTGGGTAGCGGGGGGGCGGGCAGATACGCAGTATTTT

J gene: TRBJ2-7
clone size: -
V gene: TRBV20-1
D gene: -
CDR3 protein: CSASRDTFYEQYF
CDR3 DNA: TGCAGTGCTAGTCGGGATACCTTCTACGAGCAGTACTTC

J gene: TRBJ2-1
clone size: -
V gene: TRBV5-4
D gene: TRBD1
CDR3 protein: CASSLGQGADEQFF
CDR3 DNA: TGTGCCAGCAGCTTGGGACAGGGGGCGGATGAGCAGTTCTTC

J gene: TRBJ1-2
clone size: -
V gene: TRBV19
D gene: TRBD1
CDR3 protein: CASRNNRGSNYGYTF
CDR3 DNA: TGTGCCAGTAGAAATAACAGGGGATCCAACTATGGCTACACCTTC

J gene: TRBJ2-7
clone size: few
V gene: TRBV7-9
D gene: TRBD1
CDR3 protein: CASSSGNRGHEQYF
CDR3 DNA: TGTGCCAGCAGCTCCGGGAACAGGGGCCACGAGCAGTACTTC

J gene: TRBJ2-5
clone size: -
V gene: TRBV3-1/TRBV3-2
D gene: -
CDR3 protein: CASSLFWGRGETQYF
CDR3 DNA: TGTGCCAGCAGCCTATTCTGGGGTCGGGGAGAGACCCAGTACTTC